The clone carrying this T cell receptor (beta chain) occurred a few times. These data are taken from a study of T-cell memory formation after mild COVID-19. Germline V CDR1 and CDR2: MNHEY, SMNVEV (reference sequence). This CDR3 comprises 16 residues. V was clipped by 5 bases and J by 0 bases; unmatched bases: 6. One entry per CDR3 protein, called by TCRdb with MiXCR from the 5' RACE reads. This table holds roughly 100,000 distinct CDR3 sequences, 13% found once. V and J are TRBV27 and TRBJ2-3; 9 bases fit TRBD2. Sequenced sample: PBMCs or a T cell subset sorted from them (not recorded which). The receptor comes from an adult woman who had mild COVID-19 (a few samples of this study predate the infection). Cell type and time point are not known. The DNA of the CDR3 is TGTGCCAGCAGTGTACTAACTAGCGGGAGCACAGATACGCAGTATTTT. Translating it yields CASSVLTSGSTDTQYF.